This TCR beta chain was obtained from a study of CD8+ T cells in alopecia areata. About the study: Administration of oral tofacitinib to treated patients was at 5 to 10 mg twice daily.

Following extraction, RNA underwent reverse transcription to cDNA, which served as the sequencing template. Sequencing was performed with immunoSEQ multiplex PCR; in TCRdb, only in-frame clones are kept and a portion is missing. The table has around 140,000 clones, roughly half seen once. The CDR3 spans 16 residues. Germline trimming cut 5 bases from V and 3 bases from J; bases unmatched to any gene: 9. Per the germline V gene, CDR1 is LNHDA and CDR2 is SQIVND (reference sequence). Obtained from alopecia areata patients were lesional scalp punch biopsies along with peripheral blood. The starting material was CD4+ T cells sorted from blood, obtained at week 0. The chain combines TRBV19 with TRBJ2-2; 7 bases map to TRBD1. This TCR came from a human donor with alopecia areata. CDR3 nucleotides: TGTGCCAGTAGTCCGTACGGACAGGAATACACCGGGGAGCTGTTTTTT. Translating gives CASSPYGQEYTGELFF.